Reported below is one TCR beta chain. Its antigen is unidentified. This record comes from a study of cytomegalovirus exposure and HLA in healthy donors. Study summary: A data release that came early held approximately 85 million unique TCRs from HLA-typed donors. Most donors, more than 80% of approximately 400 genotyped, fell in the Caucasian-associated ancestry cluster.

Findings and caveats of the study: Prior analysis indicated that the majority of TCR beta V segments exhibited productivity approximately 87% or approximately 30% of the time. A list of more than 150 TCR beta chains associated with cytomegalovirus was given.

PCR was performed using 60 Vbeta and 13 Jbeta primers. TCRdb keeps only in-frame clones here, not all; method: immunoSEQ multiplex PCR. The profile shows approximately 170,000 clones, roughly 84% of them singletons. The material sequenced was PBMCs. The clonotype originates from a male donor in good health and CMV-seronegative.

In DNA form, the CDR3 reads TGTGCCAGCTCCCAGGGTTTGACCTACGAGCAGTACTTC. Protein sequence: CASSQGLTYEQYF. V gene TRBV18 combines with J gene TRBJ2-7; D is perhaps TRBD1 (5 bases). The CDR3 contains 13 residues. Trimming cost V 6 bases and J 2 bases, with 11 bases left between them. Germline V gene sequence: CDR1 KGHSH, CDR2 LQKENI.